A single sample is the source of the 21 T cell receptor beta chains below, sequenced in a study of blood T cells in healthy people across ages. Alongside a J-beta primer mix, a sample-barcoded 5' primer served in a second PCR lasting roughly 7 to 11 cycles. TCRdb re-called the 5' RACE reads with MiXCR, one entry per CDR3 protein. The data contain around 800,000 distinct CDR3 sequences, less than 80% of them singletons. The sample taken for sequencing was blood. Receptors originate from a man aged 25-40 years in good health.

This chain joins TRBV28 and TRBJ2-5, with D perhaps being TRBD1 or TRBD2 (5 bases each). V lost 3 bases and J 2 bases, leaving 16 bases between the germline ends. Per the germline V gene, CDR1 is MDHEN and CDR2 is SYDVKM. CDR3 length: 16 amino acids. CDR3 loop: CASSFFGAPKQETQYF. The CDR3 nucleotides are TGTGCCAGCAGTTTCTTCGGGGCCCCGAAGCAAGAGACCCAGTACTTC.

The chain uses TRBV4-3 and TRBJ2-5; D not resolved. V shed 2 bases and J shed 2 bases, with 21 bases lying between them. The germline V gene encodes CDR1 LGHNA and CDR2 YSLEER. This CDR3 is built from 18 residues. Here the CDR3 DNA reads TGCGCCAGCAGCCAACAAATACTCTTGGGGTCTAATCAAGAGACCCAGTACTTC. Its translation is CASSQQILLGSNQETQYF.

The chain carries TRBV7-9 and TRBJ1-6; D is perhaps TRBD1 (5 bases). This CDR3 spans 15 amino acids. Trimming removed 2 bases from V and 3 bases from J, with 8 bases in between. Germline V CDR1 and CDR2: SEHNR, FQNEAQ (reference sequence). CDR3 residues: CASSLQGNYNSPLHF. CDR3 in DNA: TGTGCCAGCAGCTTACAGGGAAACTATAATTCACCCCTCCACTTT.

This clonotype appeared many times. The rearrangement joins TRBV12-3 or TRBV12-4 to TRBJ2-1, with 9 positions matching TRBD2. V gave up 3 bases and J gave up 6 bases; unmatched junction bases: 6. The CDR3 covers 15 residues. CDR3 amino acids: CASSLGGGASNEQFF. DNA for the CDR3: TGTGCCAGCAGTTTGGGCGGGGGGGCCAGCAATGAGCAGTTCTTC.

This clonotype was seen a single time. The junction shows a germline mismatch at one end, possibly a read error. The CDR3 spells CVSSPSGDHYEQYF. The CDR3 coding sequence is TGTGTCAGCAGCCCTAGCGGGGATCACTACGAGCAGTACTTC. This rearrangement joins TRBV7-3 to TRBJ2-7; 9 bases match TRBD2. Germline V gives CDR1 SGHTA, CDR2 FQGTGA. The CDR3 runs to 14 residues.

The rearrangement joins TRBV20-1 to TRBJ1-2; D gene unclear. With 1 base removed from V and 2 bases from J, the gap between germline ends came to 5 bases. Looked up from germline, CDR1 is DFQATT and CDR2 is SNEGSKA (reference sequence). CDR3 size: 12 residues. The CDR3 bases are TGCAGTGCTAGAGTTCAGAACTATGGCTACACCTTC. Its protein product is CSARVQNYGYTF.

This clonotype occurred a few times. The chain employs TRBV28 and TRBJ2-1; TRBD1 agrees at 9 bases. This CDR3 is 15 amino acids long. J gave up 7 bases and V 2 bases, and 6 bases lay outside the gene matches. The germline V gene encodes CDR1 MDHEN and CDR2 SYDVKM. CDR3 loop: CASSLLQGAGNEQFF. In DNA form, the CDR3 reads TGTGCCAGCAGTTTACTACAGGGGGCGGGAAATGAGCAGTTCTTC.

This clonotype was seen only a few times. The chain recombines TRBV5-6 with TRBJ2-3; tentative D call: TRBD1 (6 bases). Germline-derived CDR1 and CDR2 are SGHDT and YYEEEE. The CDR3 sequence is 14 residues long. Trimming shortened V by 3 bases and J by 0 bases, and 8 bases separated the two germline ends. DNA for the CDR3: TGTGCCAGCAGCTGGACAGCCAGCACAGATACGCAGTATTTT. It yields the protein CASSWTASTDTQYF.

This chain links TRBV6-1 with TRBJ2-5; D is ambiguous. Germline V gene data show CDR1 as MNHNS and CDR2 as SASEGT. V was cut by 0 bases and J by 4 bases, with 12 bases left in between. The CDR3 extends over 15 amino acids. CDR3 nucleotide sequence: TGTGCCAGCAGTGAAGCGGTAGGGTGGGGAGAGACCCAGTACTTC. Translating it yields CASSEAVGWGETQYF.

The chain combines TRBV7-2 with TRBJ2-1; 12 bases match TRBD2. The CDR3 has 17 residues. J lost 7 bases, V lost 5 bases, and 12 bases had no gene match. The germline CDR1 and CDR2 sequences are SGHTA and FQGNSA. The CDR3 here is CASSQRASGGARNEQFF. CDR3 DNA: TGTGCCAGCAGCCAAAGGGCTAGCGGGGGGGCGCGTAATGAGCAGTTCTTC.

The genes are TRBV5-6 and TRBJ2-1; D is unresolved. The CDR3 is 12 amino acids. Germline V gene data show CDR1 as SGHDT and CDR2 as YYEEEE. V dropped 0 bases and J dropped 11 bases, with 9 bases sitting between them. The CDR3 here is CASSLVGPQQFF. CDR3 nucleotide sequence: TGTGCCAGCAGCTTGGTAGGCCCCCAGCAGTTCTTC.

This clonotype appeared a few times. The rearrangement uses TRBV10-3 and TRBJ2-7; D ambiguous. V was clipped by 8 bases and J by 0 bases, with 17 bases between them. CDR1 and CDR2 (germline): ENHRY, SYGVKD. This CDR3 is built from 15 residues. Here the CDR3 reads CAIGNSRSSSYEQYF. CDR3 nucleotides: TGTGCCATCGGTAACAGCCGCTCTAGCTCCTACGAGCAGTACTTC.

J is TRBJ2-7 and V is TRBV11-3; D is perhaps TRBD1 (6 bases). CDR3 length: 17 amino acids. V gave up 2 bases and J gave up 0 bases, with 17 bases separating them. From germline, CDR1 is SGHNT and CDR2 YENEEA. The CDR3 DNA reads TGTGCCAGCAGCTTAATAATGGACAGATCCAGCTCCTACGAGCAGTACTTC. Its translation is CASSLIMDRSSSYEQYF.

The chain is built from TRBV4-3 and TRBJ2-7; possible D gene TRBD1, 5 bases. V gave up 5 bases and J gave up 2 bases, with 10 bases separating them. The CDR3 consists of 13 residues. Germline V lookup: CDR1 LGHNA, CDR2 YSLEER. Here the CDR3 reads CASSRGMAYEQYF. CDR3 bases: TGCGCCAGCAGCAGGGGCATGGCCTACGAGCAGTACTTC.

In the case of this clonotype: The junction departs from germline at one end; a sequencing error may be responsible. The chain recombines TRBV3-1 with TRBJ2-7; the D gene could be TRBD1 or TRBD2 (6 bases each). This CDR3 has 12 amino acids. Germline CDR1 LGHDT, CDR2 YNNKEL (reference sequence). CDR3 sequence (DNA): TGTGCCAGCAGCCTCGGGGGCTACGGGCAGTACTTC. Amino acids: CASSLGGYGQYF.

V and J are TRBV5-5 and TRBJ2-5; D gene unclear. This CDR3 spans 11 amino acids. V was clipped by 2 bases and J by 11 bases, with 10 bases between them. CDR1 and CDR2 (germline): SGHKS, YYEKEE (reference sequence). The CDR3 loop reads CASSLNNEQYF. CDR3 bases: TGTGCCAGCAGCTTAAACAATGAGCAGTACTTC.

The V call is TRBV20-1, the J call TRBJ1-2, with 9 bases identical to TRBD1. V was clipped by 6 bases and J by 7 bases; unmatched bases: 6. The CDR3 has 12 residues. Germline V CDR1 and CDR2: DFQATT, SNEGSKA (reference sequence). CDR3 in amino acids: CSANTGGFGYTF. CDR3 bases: TGCAGTGCGAATACAGGGGGCTTTGGCTACACCTTC.

The genes are TRBV18 and TRBJ1-1; possible D gene TRBD1, 5 bases. In germline, CDR1 is KGHSH, CDR2 LQKENI. The CDR3 length is 13 residues. V was trimmed by 3 bases and J by 6 bases, leaving 11 bases between them. CDR3 amino acids: CASSPGLGPEAFF. The CDR3 bases are TGTGCCAGCTCACCCGGGCTGGGACCTGAAGCTTTCTTT.

This clonotype was counted a few times. This CDR3 is CSVERTGANYGYTF. CDR3 in DNA: TGCAGCGTTGAAAGGACAGGGGCTAACTATGGCTACACCTTC. V is TRBV29-1 and J is TRBJ1-2; 9 bases are a match to TRBD1. Per the germline V gene, CDR1 is SQVTM and CDR2 is ANQGSEA. The CDR3 consists of 14 residues. Losses at the gene ends were 2 bases for V and 0 bases for J; bases not matched to a gene: 1. The variable domain in full, completed from reference TRBV29-1 and TRBJ1-2, reads SAVISQKPSRDICQRGTSLTIQCQVDSQVTMMFWYRQQPGQSLTLIATANQGSEATYESGFVIDKFPISRPNLTFSTLTVSNMSPEDSSIYLCSVERTGANYGYTFGSGTRLTVV.

The rearrangement joins TRBV20-1 to TRBJ1-1; D gene ambiguous. The CDR3 has 10 amino acids. Germline V gene sequence: CDR1 DFQATT, CDR2 SNEGSKA (reference sequence). V lost 5 bases to trimming and J lost 9 bases, with 10 bases between them. DNA for the CDR3: TGCAGTGCTGTAGATTACCAAGCTTTCTTT. Protein product: CSAVDYQAFF.

The chain links TRBV29-1 to TRBJ1-2, with 11 bases that match TRBD1. The germline gives CDR1 SQVTM, CDR2 ANQGSEA. The CDR3 consists of 13 residues. The V and J ends lost 5 bases and 6 bases, in that order; junction bases with no gene match: 5. CDR3 region: CSVWTGGVDGYTF. The CDR3 bases are TGCAGCGTTTGGACAGGGGGCGTAGATGGCTACACCTTC.